These T cell receptor beta chains were read from a single sample in a study of cytomegalovirus exposure and HLA in healthy donors. TCRdb keeps only in-frame clones here, not all; method: immunoSEQ multiplex PCR. The table lists 150,000 to 200,000 clones, roughly 87% of them singletons. Input material: PBMCs. All receptors come from a girl under three years old in good health and CMV-seronegative. Both conserved end residues are part of each CDR3. Fields, in order: clone size, D gene, J gene, V gene, CDR3 DNA, CDR3 protein. The D gene is left open where the match is weak. Some rows have no size entry. The others give once, few or many, or a class for an expanded clone.

abundance: NA
d_gene: TRBD1
j_gene: TRBJ2-3
v_gene: TRBV2
CDR3nt: TGTGCCAGCAGGAGACAGGGTTTACTAGGCGATACGCAGTATTTT
CDR3aa: CASRRQGLLGDTQYF

abundance: NA
d_gene: TRBD1
j_gene: TRBJ1-4
v_gene: TRBV19
CDR3nt: TGTGCCAGTAGTATAGACCGGACAGGGACTAATGAAAAACTGTTTTTT
CDR3aa: CASSIDRTGTNEKLFF

abundance: once
d_gene: NA
j_gene: TRBJ1-3
v_gene: TRBV30
CDR3nt: TGTGCCTGGACAGGGTCTGGAAACACCATATATTTT
CDR3aa: CAWTGSGNTIYF

abundance: NA
d_gene: TRBD1
j_gene: TRBJ1-2
v_gene: TRBV27
CDR3nt: TGTGCCAGCAGTCCTTACGCCCCAACAGGGGCTTTTTACTATGGCTACACCTTC
CDR3aa: CASSPYAPTGAFYYGYTF

abundance: NA
d_gene: NA
j_gene: TRBJ2-1
v_gene: TRBV5-1
CDR3nt: TGCGCCAGCAGCTTAGGTGGTCCCCCGGGGGTTGGTGAGCAGTTCTTC
CDR3aa: CASSLGGPPGVGEQFF

abundance: NA
d_gene: TRBD2
j_gene: TRBJ2-1
v_gene: TRBV7-2
CDR3nt: TGTGCCAGCAGCTTAGGCACTAGCGGGAGAACTCATAATGAGCAGTTCTTC
CDR3aa: CASSLGTSGRTHNEQFF

abundance: NA
d_gene: TRBD1
j_gene: TRBJ2-2
v_gene: TRBV9
CDR3nt: TGTGCCAGCAGCGCCCATTTGAAGGGGGCGAGCACCGGGGAGCTGTTTTTT
CDR3aa: CASSAHLKGASTGELFF

abundance: NA
d_gene: TRBD1
j_gene: TRBJ2-3
v_gene: TRBV7-2
CDR3nt: TGTGCCAGCAGCCCTGACAGGGGGCCAGATACGCAGTATTTT
CDR3aa: CASSPDRGPDTQYF

abundance: NA
d_gene: TRBD1
j_gene: TRBJ1-1
v_gene: TRBV6-1
CDR3nt: TGTGCCAGCAGCCGGGACAGGGGAACTGAAGCTTTCTTT
CDR3aa: CASSRDRGTEAFF

abundance: NA
d_gene: NA
j_gene: TRBJ2-5
v_gene: TRBV20-1
CDR3nt: TGCAGTGCTAGAGTAGGCGGGACCCAGTACTTC
CDR3aa: CSARVGGTQYF

abundance: NA
d_gene: NA
j_gene: TRBJ2-7
v_gene: TRBV5-4
CDR3nt: TGTGCCAGCAGCTTCAGAGGATCCTACGAGCAGTACTTC
CDR3aa: CASSFRGSYEQYF

abundance: NA
d_gene: TRBD2
j_gene: TRBJ2-3
v_gene: TRBV5-1
CDR3nt: TGCGCCAGCAGCCGCACCGCGGCTAGCGGGAGGAGCACAGATACGCAGTATTTT
CDR3aa: CASSRTAASGRSTDTQYF

abundance: NA
d_gene: TRBD2
j_gene: TRBJ2-1
v_gene: TRBV10-3
CDR3nt: TGTGCCGCGTATAGCGGGGGGGCCAATGAGCAGTTCTTC
CDR3aa: CAAYSGGANEQFF

abundance: once
d_gene: TRBD1
j_gene: TRBJ1-1
v_gene: TRBV4-1
CDR3nt: TGCGCCAGCAGCCAAGATTCGGGACAGGGGAACACTGAAGCTTTCTTT
CDR3aa: CASSQDSGQGNTEAFF

abundance: NA
d_gene: TRBD1
j_gene: TRBJ1-4
v_gene: TRBV4-1
CDR3nt: TGCGCCAGCAGCCAACCGACAGGGAAGAGGTGGAAACTGTTTTTT
CDR3aa: CASSQPTGKRWKLFF

abundance: few
d_gene: TRBD1
j_gene: TRBJ2-7
v_gene: TRBV10-1
CDR3nt: TGCGCCAGCAGGGGACAGGGGCGACACTACGAGCAGTACTTC
CDR3aa: CASRGQGRHYEQYF

abundance: NA
d_gene: TRBD1
j_gene: TRBJ2-2
v_gene: TRBV25-1
CDR3nt: TGTGCCAGCAGTGAAACCGGGACAGCGAACACCGGGGAGCTGTTTTTT
CDR3aa: CASSETGTANTGELFF

abundance: NA
d_gene: TRBD1
j_gene: TRBJ1-2
v_gene: TRBV5-1
CDR3nt: TGCGCCAGCAGCTTGAACCTACGGGACAGCGGCTCCTATGGCTACACCTTC
CDR3aa: CASSLNLRDSGSYGYTF

abundance: NA
d_gene: TRBD1
j_gene: TRBJ2-2
v_gene: TRBV7-3
CDR3nt: TGTGCCAGCAGCTCGACAGGGGTGAACACCGGGGAGCTGTTTTTT
CDR3aa: CASSSTGVNTGELFF

abundance: few
d_gene: NA
j_gene: TRBJ1-5
v_gene: TRBV18
CDR3nt: TGTGCCAGCTCACCGCCAAATTCAGGGGTGGTCAATCAGCCCCAGCATTTT
CDR3aa: CASSPPNSGVVNQPQHF

abundance: NA
d_gene: NA
j_gene: TRBJ2-3
v_gene: TRBV13
CDR3nt: TGTGCCAGCAGCCAATACGGACAGCATTCTAGCACAGATACGCAGTATTTT
CDR3aa: CASSQYGQHSSTDTQYF

abundance: NA
d_gene: NA
j_gene: TRBJ1-1
v_gene: TRBV25-1
CDR3nt: TGTGCCAGCACCCACACAGGGTTGGCTTTCTTT
CDR3aa: CASTHTGLAFF

abundance: NA
d_gene: NA
j_gene: TRBJ1-5
v_gene: TRBV7-2
CDR3nt: TGTGCCAGCAGCTTCGGTTTGAGCAATCAGCCCCAGCATTTT
CDR3aa: CASSFGLSNQPQHF

abundance: NA
d_gene: NA
j_gene: TRBJ1-1
v_gene: TRBV14
CDR3nt: TGTGCCAGCAGCCAATTACAGGGCGAAGCTTTCTTT
CDR3aa: CASSQLQGEAFF

abundance: once
d_gene: TRBD1
j_gene: TRBJ1-2
v_gene: TRBV29-1
CDR3nt: TGCAGCGTTGGCTCCCTACCGACGAGGGGGCACTATAACTATGGCTACACCTTC
CDR3aa: CSVGSLPTRGHYNYGYTF

abundance: few
d_gene: NA
j_gene: TRBJ2-7
v_gene: TRBV14
CDR3nt: TGTGCCAGCAGCCATGGTACCGGGGGAGCCTACGAGCAGTACTTC
CDR3aa: CASSHGTGGAYEQYF

abundance: NA
d_gene: TRBD2
j_gene: TRBJ2-5
v_gene: TRBV7-9
CDR3nt: TGTGCCAGCAGCAACCCGGGACTAGCGGAAGAGACCCAGTACTTC
CDR3aa: CASSNPGLAEETQYF

abundance: NA
d_gene: TRBD1
j_gene: TRBJ1-3
v_gene: TRBV18
CDR3nt: TGTGCCAGCTCACCGCCCGGGACAGGGGGCTTTGGAAACACCATATATTTT
CDR3aa: CASSPPGTGGFGNTIYF

abundance: NA
d_gene: TRBD1
j_gene: TRBJ1-1
v_gene: TRBV5-6
CDR3nt: TGTGCCAGCAGCTTGTGGGACAGGGGGAACACTGAAGCTTTCTTT
CDR3aa: CASSLWDRGNTEAFF

abundance: NA
d_gene: NA
j_gene: TRBJ2-7
v_gene: TRBV4-1
CDR3nt: TGCGCCAGCAGCCGTAGCAGCGGTAATCGATACGAGCAGTACTTC
CDR3aa: CASSRSSGNRYEQYF

abundance: once
d_gene: NA
j_gene: TRBJ2-3
v_gene: TRBV11-3
CDR3nt: TGTGCCAGCAGCTCCAGTTGGGATACGCAGTATTTT
CDR3aa: CASSSSWDTQYF

abundance: NA
d_gene: NA
j_gene: TRBJ2-3
v_gene: TRBV7-2
CDR3nt: TGTGCCAGCAGCTTAGTGTGGCAGGCGACAGATACGCAGTATTTT
CDR3aa: CASSLVWQATDTQYF

abundance: once
d_gene: TRBD2
j_gene: TRBJ2-7
v_gene: TRBV6-5
CDR3nt: TGTGCCAGCAGTGACTCGGGGGGGTTCTCCTACGAGCAGTACTTC
CDR3aa: CASSDSGGFSYEQYF

abundance: NA
d_gene: NA
j_gene: TRBJ2-7
v_gene: TRBV27
CDR3nt: TGTGCCAGCGGTTCGGGGGGCCACTACGAGCAGTACTTC
CDR3aa: CASGSGGHYEQYF

abundance: NA
d_gene: TRBD2
j_gene: TRBJ2-3
v_gene: TRBV6-1
CDR3nt: TGTGCCAGCAGTTGGACTAGCGGGAGGATAGATACGCAGTATTTT
CDR3aa: CASSWTSGRIDTQYF

abundance: NA
d_gene: TRBD2
j_gene: TRBJ2-4
v_gene: TRBV13
CDR3nt: TGTGCCAGCAGCTTAGGCGCGGGGGGGTTGTTAGGGAGAGTATACTTC
CDR3aa: CASSLGAGGLLGRVYF

abundance: NA
d_gene: NA
j_gene: TRBJ1-6
v_gene: TRBV6-1
CDR3nt: TGTGCCAGCAGTGTCGGGACTTTTAAATCACCCCTCCACTTT
CDR3aa: CASSVGTFKSPLHF

abundance: NA
d_gene: TRBD1
j_gene: TRBJ1-1
v_gene: TRBV7-9
CDR3nt: TGTGCCAGCAGTTATAGCGGAACCGGGACAGTGAACACTGAAGCTTTCTTT
CDR3aa: CASSYSGTGTVNTEAFF

abundance: NA
d_gene: TRBD1
j_gene: TRBJ2-1
v_gene: TRBV19
CDR3nt: TGTGCCTCGGGACAGGGGTACAATGAGCAGTTCTTC
CDR3aa: CASGQGYNEQFF

abundance: NA
d_gene: TRBD1
j_gene: TRBJ2-5
v_gene: TRBV4-1
CDR3nt: TGCGCCAGCAGCAAAACAGGGGAAGAGACCCAGTACTTC
CDR3aa: CASSKTGEETQYF

abundance: NA
d_gene: TRBD2
j_gene: TRBJ2-5
v_gene: TRBV5-1
CDR3nt: TGCGCCAGCAGCTTGCGCGTCGCTAGCGGGAGGCAAGAGACCCAGTACTTC
CDR3aa: CASSLRVASGRQETQYF

abundance: NA
d_gene: NA
j_gene: TRBJ2-2
v_gene: TRBV27
CDR3nt: TGTGCCAGCAGTTTAGAGGGGGCGAACACCGGGGAGCTGTTTTTT
CDR3aa: CASSLEGANTGELFF

abundance: once
d_gene: NA
j_gene: TRBJ1-2
v_gene: TRBV6-5
CDR3nt: TGTGCCAGCAGTTACTCCGCAGGGCCCTATGGCTACACCTTC
CDR3aa: CASSYSAGPYGYTF

abundance: NA
d_gene: TRBD1
j_gene: TRBJ1-1
v_gene: TRBV19
CDR3nt: TGTGCCAGTAGTCTACCACAGGGGGCTAACACTGAAGCTTTCTTT
CDR3aa: CASSLPQGANTEAFF

abundance: NA
d_gene: TRBD2
j_gene: TRBJ2-3
v_gene: TRBV5-3
CDR3nt: TGTGCAATCTGGGCGGGAGGAGCGCAGTATTTT
CDR3aa: CAIWAGGAQYF

abundance: NA
d_gene: NA
j_gene: TRBJ1-2
v_gene: TRBV5-6
CDR3nt: TGTGCCAGCAGCTTCTGGCATTCCTCTAACTATGGCTACACCTTC
CDR3aa: CASSFWHSSNYGYTF

abundance: NA
d_gene: TRBD1
j_gene: TRBJ2-5
v_gene: TRBV29-1
CDR3nt: TGCAGCGCCAGAGGACAGGTAGTTAGAGAGACCCAGTACTTC
CDR3aa: CSARGQVVRETQYF

abundance: NA
d_gene: NA
j_gene: TRBJ2-1
v_gene: TRBV6-1
CDR3nt: TGTGCCAGCAGTGAGCGGGGACAGCACTACAATGAGCAGTTCTTC
CDR3aa: CASSERGQHYNEQFF

abundance: NA
d_gene: TRBD2
j_gene: TRBJ2-1
v_gene: TRBV4-3
CDR3nt: TGCGCCAGCAGCCGGAGGACTAGCGGGACCATATACAATGAGCAGTTCTTC
CDR3aa: CASSRRTSGTIYNEQFF

abundance: NA
d_gene: TRBD1
j_gene: TRBJ1-6
v_gene: TRBV11-2
CDR3nt: TGTGCCAGCAGCGACCCCAGGGGGCCTAATTCACCCCTCCACTTT
CDR3aa: CASSDPRGPNSPLHF

abundance: NA
d_gene: TRBD1
j_gene: TRBJ2-7
v_gene: TRBV7-7
CDR3nt: TGTGCTAGCAGCTTACCAACCGGTCTTCGGGACAGGGTCTACGAGCAGTACTTC
CDR3aa: CASSLPTGLRDRVYEQYF

abundance: NA
d_gene: NA
j_gene: TRBJ2-7
v_gene: TRBV4-1
CDR3nt: TGCGCCAGCAGCCAAGTCCACCCAGGGGGCGGCGGGGGGCAGTACTTC
CDR3aa: CASSQVHPGGGGGQYF

abundance: few
d_gene: NA
j_gene: TRBJ2-7
v_gene: TRBV5-1
CDR3nt: TGCGCCAGCAGCCCCGACCTGACAACCTACGAGCAGTACTTC
CDR3aa: CASSPDLTTYEQYF

abundance: NA
d_gene: NA
j_gene: TRBJ2-4
v_gene: TRBV13
CDR3nt: TGTGCCAGCAGCTTAGTTCAGGCCAAAAACATTCAGTACTTC
CDR3aa: CASSLVQAKNIQYF

abundance: NA
d_gene: TRBD1
j_gene: TRBJ1-6
v_gene: TRBV7-6
CDR3nt: TGTGCCAGCAGCCCTGGACAGGGATCACCCCTCCACTTT
CDR3aa: CASSPGQGSPLHF